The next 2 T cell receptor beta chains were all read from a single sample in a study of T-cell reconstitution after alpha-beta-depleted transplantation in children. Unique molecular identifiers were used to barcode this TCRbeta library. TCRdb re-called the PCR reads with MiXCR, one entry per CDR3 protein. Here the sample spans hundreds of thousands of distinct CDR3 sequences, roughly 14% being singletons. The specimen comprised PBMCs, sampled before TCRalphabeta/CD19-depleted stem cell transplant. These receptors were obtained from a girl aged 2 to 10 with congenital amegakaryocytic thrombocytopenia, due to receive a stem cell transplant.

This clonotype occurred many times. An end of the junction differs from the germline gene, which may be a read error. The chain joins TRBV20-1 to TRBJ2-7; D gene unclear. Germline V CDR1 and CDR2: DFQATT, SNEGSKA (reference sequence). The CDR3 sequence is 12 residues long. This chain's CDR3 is CSARGQDYEQYF. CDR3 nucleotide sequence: TGCAGTGCCAGAGGTCAAGACTACGAGCAGTACTTC.

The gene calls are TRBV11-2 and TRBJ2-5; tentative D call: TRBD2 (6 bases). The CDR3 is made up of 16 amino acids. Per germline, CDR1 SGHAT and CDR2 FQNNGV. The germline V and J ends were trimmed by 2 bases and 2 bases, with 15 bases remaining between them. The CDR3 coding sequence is TGTGCCAGCAGCTTAAGTCTACGGGAGATACAAGAGACCCAGTACTTC. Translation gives CASSLSLREIQETQYF.